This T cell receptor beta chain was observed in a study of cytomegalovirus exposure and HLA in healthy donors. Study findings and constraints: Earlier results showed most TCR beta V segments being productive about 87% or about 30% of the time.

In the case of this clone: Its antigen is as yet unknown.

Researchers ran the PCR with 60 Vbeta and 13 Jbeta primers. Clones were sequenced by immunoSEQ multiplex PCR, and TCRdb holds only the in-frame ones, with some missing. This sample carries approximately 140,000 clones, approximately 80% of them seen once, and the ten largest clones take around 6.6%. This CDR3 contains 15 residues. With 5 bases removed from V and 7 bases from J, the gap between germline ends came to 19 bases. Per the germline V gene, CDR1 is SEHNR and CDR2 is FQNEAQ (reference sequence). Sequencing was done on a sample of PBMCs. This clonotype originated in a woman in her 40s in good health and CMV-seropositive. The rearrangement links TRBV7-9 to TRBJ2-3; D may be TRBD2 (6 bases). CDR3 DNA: TGTGCCAGCAGCCCTAGTCGGCGGGACCTCAATACGCAGTATTTT. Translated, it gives CASSPSRRDLNTQYF.